This T cell receptor beta chain is drawn from a study of low-dose radiotherapy and immunotherapy resistance in tumors. Turning to the study itself: Each fraction for Cohort 1 was 0.5 Gy, given every 2 weeks, and the total came to 6.5 Gy. Every two weeks, cyclophosphamide 200 mg/m2 was infused one day before radiation plus immunotherapy.

This clonotype was seen at least ten times. As for time point: before trial treatment. Each donor was administered nivolumab, ipilimumab, aspirin, low-dose cyclophosphamide and low-dose radiotherapy. TRAV- and TRBV-specific primers primed first-strand cDNA, covering alpha and beta chains. The TCRs were subjected to amplification over about 20 PCR cycles employing a constant-region primer in conjunction with a V-primer adapter. By in vitro transcription, the isolated mRNA was amplified. One entry per CDR3 protein results from TCRdb running MiXCR on the reads. The repertoire has tens of thousands of distinct CDR3 sequences, more than 8.5% of them found once; the top ten carry about 1%. This receptor was taken from a male donor with prostate cancer. The sequenced sample was PBMCs, obtained before treatment.

The CDR3 loop is CSASSEGNYGYTF. CDR3 coding DNA: TGCAGTGCTAGTTCAGAGGGGAACTATGGCTACACCTTC. This chain uses TRBV20-1 with TRBJ1-2; a weak D match, TRBD1 (5 bases). The germline gives CDR1 DFQATT, CDR2 SNEGSKA (reference sequence). The CDR3 extends over 13 amino acids. V lost 3 bases to trimming and J lost 2 bases, with 10 bases between them.